This TCR beta chain was captured in a study of CD8 T cells in ankylosing spondylitis. The study, taken as a whole, reports: What seemed typical of ankylosing spondylitis blood was a TCR beta motif built from eight highly homologous variants. Reports say disease-linked clones showed up significantly more in matched ankylosing spondylitis synovial fluid.

This clonotype was counted a few times. Its antigen is unidentified. Trimming cost V 2 bases and J 3 bases; bases outside gene matches: 4. CDR3 length: 15 residues. Germline assignment: CDR1 LGHDT and CDR2 YNNKEL (reference sequence). Using quantitative 5'-RACE with molecular barcodes, the authors made TCR beta libraries. TCRdb re-called the 5' RACE reads with MiXCR, one entry per CDR3 protein. Of under 450,000 distinct CDR3 sequences in the sample, about a sixth were seen once. The specimen was blood, either unsorted or a sorted T cell fraction (not recorded which). This receptor was taken from a male donor with ankylosing spondylitis. This chain uses TRBV3-1 with TRBJ2-3; TRBD1 aligns across 8 bases. This CDR3 reads CASSQQGAGTDTQYF. The CDR3, as DNA: TGTGCCAGCAGCCAACAGGGGGCCGGGACAGATACGCAGTATTTT.